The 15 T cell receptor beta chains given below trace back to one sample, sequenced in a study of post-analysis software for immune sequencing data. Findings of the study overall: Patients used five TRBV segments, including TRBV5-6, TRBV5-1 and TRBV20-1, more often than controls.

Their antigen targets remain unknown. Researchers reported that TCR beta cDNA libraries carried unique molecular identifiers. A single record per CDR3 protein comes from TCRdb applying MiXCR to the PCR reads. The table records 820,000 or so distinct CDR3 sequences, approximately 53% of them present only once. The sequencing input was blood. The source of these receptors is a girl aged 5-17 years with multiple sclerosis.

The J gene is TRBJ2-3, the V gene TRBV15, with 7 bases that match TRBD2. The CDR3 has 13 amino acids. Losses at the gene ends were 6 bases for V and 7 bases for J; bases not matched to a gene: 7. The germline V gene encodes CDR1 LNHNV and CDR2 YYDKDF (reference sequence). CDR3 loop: CATSRGVSYTQYF. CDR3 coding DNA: TGTGCCACCAGTCGGGGGGTTTCATATACGCAGTATTTT.

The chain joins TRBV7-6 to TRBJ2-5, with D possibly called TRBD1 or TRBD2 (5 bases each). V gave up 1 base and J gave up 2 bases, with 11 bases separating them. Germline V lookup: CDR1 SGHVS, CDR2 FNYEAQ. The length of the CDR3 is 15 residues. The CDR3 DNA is TGTGCCAGCAGCTTAGATTGGGGGTTACAAGAGACCCAGTACTTC. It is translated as CASSLDWGLQETQYF.

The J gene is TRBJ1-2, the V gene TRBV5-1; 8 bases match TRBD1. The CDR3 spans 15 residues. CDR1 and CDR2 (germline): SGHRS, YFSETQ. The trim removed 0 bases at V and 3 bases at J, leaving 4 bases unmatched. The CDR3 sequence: CASSLAAGGDYGYTF. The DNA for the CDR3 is TGCGCCAGCAGCTTGGCCGCAGGGGGCGACTATGGCTACACCTTC.

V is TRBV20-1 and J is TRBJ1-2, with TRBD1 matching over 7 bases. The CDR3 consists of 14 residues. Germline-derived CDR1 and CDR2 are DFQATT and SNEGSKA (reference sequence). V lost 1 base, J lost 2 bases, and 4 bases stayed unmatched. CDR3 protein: CSARVGGQNYGYTF. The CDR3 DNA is TGCAGTGCTAGAGTTGGGGGACAGAACTATGGCTACACCTTC.

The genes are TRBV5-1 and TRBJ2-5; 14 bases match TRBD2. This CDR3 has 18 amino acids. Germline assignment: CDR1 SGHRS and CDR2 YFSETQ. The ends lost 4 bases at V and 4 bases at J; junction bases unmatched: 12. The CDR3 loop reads CASSIDRPTSGRAETQYF. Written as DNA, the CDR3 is TGCGCCAGCAGCATAGACCGACCGACTAGCGGGAGGGCAGAGACCCAGTACTTC.

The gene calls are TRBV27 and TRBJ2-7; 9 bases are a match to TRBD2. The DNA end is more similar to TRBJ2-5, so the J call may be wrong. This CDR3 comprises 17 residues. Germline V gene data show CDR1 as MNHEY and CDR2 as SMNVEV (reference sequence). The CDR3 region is CASSPTTVAGVVETQYF. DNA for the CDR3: TGTGCCAGCAGCCCTACTACGGTAGCGGGAGTCGTAGAGACCCAGTACTTC.

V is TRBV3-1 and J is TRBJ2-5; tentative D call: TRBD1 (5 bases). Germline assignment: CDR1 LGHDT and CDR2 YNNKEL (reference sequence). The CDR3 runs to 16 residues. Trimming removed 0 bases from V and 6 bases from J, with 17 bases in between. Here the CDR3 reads CASSQEPRRREKTQYF. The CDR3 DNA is TGTGCCAGCAGCCAAGAGCCCAGGCGCAGGGAAAAGACCCAGTACTTC.

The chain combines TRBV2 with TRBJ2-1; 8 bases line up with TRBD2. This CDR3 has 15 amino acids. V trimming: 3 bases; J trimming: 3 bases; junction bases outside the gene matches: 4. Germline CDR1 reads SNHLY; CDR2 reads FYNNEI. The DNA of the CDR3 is TGTGCCAGCAGTGACTTAAGCGGGAGCTACAATGAGCAGTTCTTC. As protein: CASSDLSGSYNEQFF.

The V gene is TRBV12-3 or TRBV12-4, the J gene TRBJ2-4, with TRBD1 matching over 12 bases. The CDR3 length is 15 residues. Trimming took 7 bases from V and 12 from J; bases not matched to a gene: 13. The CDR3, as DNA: TGTGCCAGCACCCGGGACAGGGGGCGCGAGAAGGATCAGTACTTC. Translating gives CASTRDRGREKDQYF.

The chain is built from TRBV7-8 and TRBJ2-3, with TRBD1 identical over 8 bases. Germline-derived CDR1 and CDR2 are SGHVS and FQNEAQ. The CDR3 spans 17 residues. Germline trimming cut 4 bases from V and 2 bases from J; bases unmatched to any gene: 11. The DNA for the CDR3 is TGTGCCAGCAGCTGGGGACAGGCGGGACCACACACAGATACGCAGTATTTT. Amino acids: CASSWGQAGPHTDTQYF.

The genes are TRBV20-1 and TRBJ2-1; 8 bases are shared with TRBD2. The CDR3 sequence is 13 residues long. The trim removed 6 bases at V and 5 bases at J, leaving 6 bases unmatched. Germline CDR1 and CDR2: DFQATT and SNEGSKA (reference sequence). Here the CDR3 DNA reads TGCAGTGCCCGGACTAGCACTCACAATGAGCAGTTCTTC. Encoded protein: CSARTSTHNEQFF.

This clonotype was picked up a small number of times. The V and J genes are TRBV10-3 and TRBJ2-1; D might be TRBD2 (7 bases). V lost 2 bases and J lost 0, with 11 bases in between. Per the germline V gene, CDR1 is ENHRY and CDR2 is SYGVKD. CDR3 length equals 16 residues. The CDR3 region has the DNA TGTGCCATCAGTGAGAGGGGGGGTAGCTCCTACAATGAGCAGTTCTTC. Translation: CAISERGGSSYNEQFF.

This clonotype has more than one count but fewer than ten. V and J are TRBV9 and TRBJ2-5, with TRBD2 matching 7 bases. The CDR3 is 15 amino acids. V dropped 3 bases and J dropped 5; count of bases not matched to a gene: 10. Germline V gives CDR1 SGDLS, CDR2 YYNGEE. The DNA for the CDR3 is TGTGCCAGCAGCGCGGGGGGTACTGGCCAGGAGACCCAGTACTTC. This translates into CASSAGGTGQETQYF.

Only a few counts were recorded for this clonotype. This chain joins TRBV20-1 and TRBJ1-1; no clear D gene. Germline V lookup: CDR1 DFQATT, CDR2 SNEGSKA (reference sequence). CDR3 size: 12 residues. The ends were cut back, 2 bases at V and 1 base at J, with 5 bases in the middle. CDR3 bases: TGCAGTGCTAGAACACCGAACACTGAAGCTTTCTTT. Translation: CSARTPNTEAFF.

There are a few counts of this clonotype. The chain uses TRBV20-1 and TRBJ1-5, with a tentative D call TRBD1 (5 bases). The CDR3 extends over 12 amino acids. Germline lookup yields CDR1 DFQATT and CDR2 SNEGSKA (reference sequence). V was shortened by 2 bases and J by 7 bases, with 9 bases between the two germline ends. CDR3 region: CSARSGAQPQHF. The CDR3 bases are TGCAGTGCTAGATCCGGGGCCCAGCCCCAGCATTTT.